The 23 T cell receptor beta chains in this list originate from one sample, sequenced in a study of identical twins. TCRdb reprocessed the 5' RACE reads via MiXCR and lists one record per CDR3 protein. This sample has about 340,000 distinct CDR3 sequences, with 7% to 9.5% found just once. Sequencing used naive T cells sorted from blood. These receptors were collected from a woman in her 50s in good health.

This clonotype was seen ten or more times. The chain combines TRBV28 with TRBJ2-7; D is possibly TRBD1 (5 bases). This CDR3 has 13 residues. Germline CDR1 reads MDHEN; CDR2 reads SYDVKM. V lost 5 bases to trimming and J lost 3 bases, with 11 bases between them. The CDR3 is CASSPDSFYEQYV. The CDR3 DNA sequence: TGTGCCAGCAGTCCTGACAGCTTCTACGAGCAGTACGTC.

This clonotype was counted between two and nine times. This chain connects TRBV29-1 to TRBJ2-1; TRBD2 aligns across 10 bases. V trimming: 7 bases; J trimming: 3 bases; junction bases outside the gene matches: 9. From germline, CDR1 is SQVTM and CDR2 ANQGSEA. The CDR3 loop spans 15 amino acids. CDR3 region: CSAGLRTSGYNEQFF. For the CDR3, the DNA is TGCAGCGCAGGCCTCAGGACTAGCGGCTACAATGAGCAGTTCTTC.

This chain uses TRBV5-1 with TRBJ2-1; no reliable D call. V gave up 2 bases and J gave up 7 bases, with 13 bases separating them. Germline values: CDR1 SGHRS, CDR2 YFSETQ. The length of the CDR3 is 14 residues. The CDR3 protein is CASSLTGPQNEQFF. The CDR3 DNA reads TGCGCCAGCAGCTTAACCGGGCCCCAGAATGAGCAGTTCTTC.

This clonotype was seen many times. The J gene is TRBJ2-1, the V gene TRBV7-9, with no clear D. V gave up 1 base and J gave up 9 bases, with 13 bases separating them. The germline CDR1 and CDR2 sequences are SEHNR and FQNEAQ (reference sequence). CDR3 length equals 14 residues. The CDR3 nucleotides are TGTGCCAGCAGCTTAGTTGAGTACGACGGTGAGCAGTTCTTC. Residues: CASSLVEYDGEQFF. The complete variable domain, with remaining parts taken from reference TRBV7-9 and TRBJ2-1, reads DTGVSQNPRHKITKRGQNVTFRCDPISEHNRLYWYRQTLGQGPEFLTYFQNEAQLEKSRLLSDRFSAERPKGSFSTLEIQRTEQGDSAMYLCASSLVEYDGEQFFGPGTRLTVL.

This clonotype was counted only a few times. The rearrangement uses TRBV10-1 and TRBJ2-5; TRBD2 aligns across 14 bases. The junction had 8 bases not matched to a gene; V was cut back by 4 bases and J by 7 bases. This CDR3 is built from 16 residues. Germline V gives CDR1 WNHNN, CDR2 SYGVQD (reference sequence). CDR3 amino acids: CASSGPGLAGVVTQYF. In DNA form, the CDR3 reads TGCGCCAGCAGTGGCCCGGGACTAGCGGGAGTGGTGACCCAGTACTTC.

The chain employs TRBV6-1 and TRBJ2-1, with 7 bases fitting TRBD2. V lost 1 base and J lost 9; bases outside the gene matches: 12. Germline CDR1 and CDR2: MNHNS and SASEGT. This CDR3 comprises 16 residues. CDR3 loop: CASSEGIPAGRGEQFF. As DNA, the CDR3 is TGTGCCAGCAGTGAAGGAATTCCAGCGGGACGGGGTGAGCAGTTCTTC.

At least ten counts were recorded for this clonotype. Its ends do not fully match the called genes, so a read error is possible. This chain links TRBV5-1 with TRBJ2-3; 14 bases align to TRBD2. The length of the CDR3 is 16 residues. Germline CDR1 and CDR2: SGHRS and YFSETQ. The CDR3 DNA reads TGTGCCAGCTCACCGGGACTAGCGGGAGCAGCAGATACGCAGTATTTT. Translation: CASSPGLAGAADTQYF.

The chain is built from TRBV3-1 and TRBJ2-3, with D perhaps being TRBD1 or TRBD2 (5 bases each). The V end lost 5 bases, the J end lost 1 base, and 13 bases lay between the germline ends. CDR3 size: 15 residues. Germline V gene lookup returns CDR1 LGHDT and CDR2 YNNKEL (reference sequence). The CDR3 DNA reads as TGTGCCAGCAGCTTAGTCCCGGGACGCACAGATACGCAGTATTTT. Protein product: CASSLVPGRTDTQYF.

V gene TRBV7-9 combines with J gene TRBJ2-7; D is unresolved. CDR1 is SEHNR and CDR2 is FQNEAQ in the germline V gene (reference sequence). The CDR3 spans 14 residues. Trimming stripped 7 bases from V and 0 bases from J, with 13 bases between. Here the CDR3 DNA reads TGTGCCAGCACCATTACCCGAGGCTCCTACGAGCAGTACTTC. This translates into CASTITRGSYEQYF.

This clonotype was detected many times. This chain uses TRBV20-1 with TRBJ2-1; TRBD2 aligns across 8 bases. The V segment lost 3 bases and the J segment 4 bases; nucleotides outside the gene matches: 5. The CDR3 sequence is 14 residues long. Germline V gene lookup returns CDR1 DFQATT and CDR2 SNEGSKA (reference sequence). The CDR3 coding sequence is TGCAGTGCTAGTCCTAGCGGGCCTTACAATGAGCAGTTCTTC. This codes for CSASPSGPYNEQFF.

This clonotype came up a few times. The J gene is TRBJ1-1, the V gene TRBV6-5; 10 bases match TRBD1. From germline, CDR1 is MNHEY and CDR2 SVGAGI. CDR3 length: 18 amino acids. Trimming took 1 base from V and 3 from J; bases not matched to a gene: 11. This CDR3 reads CASSYYGQGGGVDTEAFF. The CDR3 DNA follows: TGTGCCAGCAGTTACTACGGACAGGGGGGAGGTGTGGACACTGAAGCTTTCTTT.

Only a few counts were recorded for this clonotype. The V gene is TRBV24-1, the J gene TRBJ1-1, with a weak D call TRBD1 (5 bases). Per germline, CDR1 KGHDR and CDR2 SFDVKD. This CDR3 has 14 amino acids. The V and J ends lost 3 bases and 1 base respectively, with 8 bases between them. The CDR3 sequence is CATSDAGTNTEAFF. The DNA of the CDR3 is TGTGCCACCAGTGATGCAGGGACGAACACTGAAGCTTTCTTT.

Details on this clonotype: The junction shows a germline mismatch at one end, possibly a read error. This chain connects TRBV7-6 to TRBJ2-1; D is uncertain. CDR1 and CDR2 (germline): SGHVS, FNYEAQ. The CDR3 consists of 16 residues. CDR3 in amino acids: CASSSSIGYSYNEQLF. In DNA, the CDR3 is TGTGCCAGCAGCTCCTCGATAGGTTACTCCTACAATGAGCAGTTATTC.

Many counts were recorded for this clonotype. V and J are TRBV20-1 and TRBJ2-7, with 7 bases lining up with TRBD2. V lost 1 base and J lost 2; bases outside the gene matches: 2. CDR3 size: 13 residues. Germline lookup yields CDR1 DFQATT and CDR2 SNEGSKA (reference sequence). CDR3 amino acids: CSARASGTYEQYF. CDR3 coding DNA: TGCAGTGCTAGAGCTAGCGGAACCTACGAGCAGTACTTC.

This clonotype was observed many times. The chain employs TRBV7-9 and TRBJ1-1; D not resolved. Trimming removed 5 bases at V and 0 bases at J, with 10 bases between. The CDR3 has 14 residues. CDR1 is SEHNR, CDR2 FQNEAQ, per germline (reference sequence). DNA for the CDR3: TGTGCCAGCAGCCCTGGACTCTTGAACACTGAAGCTTTCTTT. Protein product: CASSPGLLNTEAFF.

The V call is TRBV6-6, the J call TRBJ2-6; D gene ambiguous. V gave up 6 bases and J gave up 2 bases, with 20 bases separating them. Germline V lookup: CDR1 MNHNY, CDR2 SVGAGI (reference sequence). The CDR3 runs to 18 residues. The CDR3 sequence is CASRSPTVQATGANVLTF. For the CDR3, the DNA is TGTGCCAGCAGATCCCCTACAGTCCAGGCCACTGGGGCCAACGTCCTGACTTTC.

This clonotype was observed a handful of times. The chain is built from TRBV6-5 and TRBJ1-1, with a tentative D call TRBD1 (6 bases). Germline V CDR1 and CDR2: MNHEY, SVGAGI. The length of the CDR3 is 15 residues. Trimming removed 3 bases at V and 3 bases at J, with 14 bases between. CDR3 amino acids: CASSYTGGHDTEAFF. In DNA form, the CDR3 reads TGTGCCAGCAGTTATACGGGGGGGCATGACACTGAAGCTTTCTTT.

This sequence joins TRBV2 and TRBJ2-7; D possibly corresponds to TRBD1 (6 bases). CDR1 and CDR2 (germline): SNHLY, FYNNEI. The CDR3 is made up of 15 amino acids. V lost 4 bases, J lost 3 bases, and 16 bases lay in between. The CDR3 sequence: CASSGGTLKVYEQYF. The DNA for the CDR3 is TGTGCCAGCAGTGGGGGGACATTGAAGGTCTACGAGCAGTACTTC.

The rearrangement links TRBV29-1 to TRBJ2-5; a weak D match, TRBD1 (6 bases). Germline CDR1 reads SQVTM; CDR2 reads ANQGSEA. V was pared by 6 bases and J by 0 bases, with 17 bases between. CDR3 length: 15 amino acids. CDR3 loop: CSVSSGAGYQETQYF. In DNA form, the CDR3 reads TGCAGCGTATCCTCAGGGGCCGGGTACCAAGAGACCCAGTACTTC.

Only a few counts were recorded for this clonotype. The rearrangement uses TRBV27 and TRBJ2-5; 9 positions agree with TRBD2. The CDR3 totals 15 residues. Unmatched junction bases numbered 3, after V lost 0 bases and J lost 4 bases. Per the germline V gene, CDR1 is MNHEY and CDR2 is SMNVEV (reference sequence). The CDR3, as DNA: TGTGCCAGCAGTTTATCGCTAGCGGGATTAGAGACCCAGTACTTC. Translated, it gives CASSLSLAGLETQYF.

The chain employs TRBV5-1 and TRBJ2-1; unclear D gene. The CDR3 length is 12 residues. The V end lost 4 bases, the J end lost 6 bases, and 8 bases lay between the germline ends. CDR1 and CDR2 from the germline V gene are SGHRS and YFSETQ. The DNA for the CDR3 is TGCGCCAGCAGCCCCTTGCGCAATGAGCAGTTCTTC. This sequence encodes CASSPLRNEQFF.

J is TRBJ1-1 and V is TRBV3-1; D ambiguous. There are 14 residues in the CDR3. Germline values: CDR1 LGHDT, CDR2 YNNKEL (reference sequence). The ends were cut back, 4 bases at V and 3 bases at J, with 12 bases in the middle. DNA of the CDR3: TGTGCCAGCAGCCCAGTTAGAAGGGACACTGAAGCTTTCTTT. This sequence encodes CASSPVRRDTEAFF. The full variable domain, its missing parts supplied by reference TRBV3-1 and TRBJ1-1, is DTAVSQTPKYLVTQMGNDKSIKCEQNLGHDTMYWYKQDSKKFLKIMFSYNNKELIINETVPNRFSPKSPDKAHLNLHINSLELGDSAVYFCASSPVRRDTEAFFGQGTRLTVV.

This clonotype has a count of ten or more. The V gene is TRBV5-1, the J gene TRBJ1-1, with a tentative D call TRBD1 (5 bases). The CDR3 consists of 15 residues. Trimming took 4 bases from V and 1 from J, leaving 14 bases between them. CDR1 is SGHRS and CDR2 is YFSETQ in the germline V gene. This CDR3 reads CASSLNGGWNTEAFF. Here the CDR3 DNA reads TGCGCCAGCAGCCTGAATGGGGGATGGAACACTGAAGCTTTCTTT.